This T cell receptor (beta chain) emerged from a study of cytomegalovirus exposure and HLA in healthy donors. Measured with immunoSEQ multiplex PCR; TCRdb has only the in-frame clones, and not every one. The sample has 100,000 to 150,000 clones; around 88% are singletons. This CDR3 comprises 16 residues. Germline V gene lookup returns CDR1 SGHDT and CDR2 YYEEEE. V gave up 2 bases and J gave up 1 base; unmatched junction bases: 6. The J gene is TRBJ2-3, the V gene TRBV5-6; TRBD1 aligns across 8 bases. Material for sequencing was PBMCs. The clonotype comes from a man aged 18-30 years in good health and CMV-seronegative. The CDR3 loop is CASSFRVGQGTDTQYF. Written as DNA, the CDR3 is TGTGCCAGCAGCTTTCGGGTGGGACAGGGCACAGATACGCAGTATTTT.